Listed here is a single TCR beta chain. Its specific antigen is unknown. Base qualities are not provided; no much larger clone lies one nucleotide away. This sample was taken from a study of shared clonotypes between healthy human individuals (TCRdb year 2020). At the level of the whole study: A couple of women and a few men aged 18 to 49 years were included in the cohort. Blood TCR repertoires of about five healthy adults were deeply sequenced to estimate repertoire size and the extent of clonotype sharing between individuals. To increase sequencing depth and limit assay-specific biases, different laboratories used diverse techniques to prepare libraries and sequence TCR repertoires. Each donor's leukapheresis produced roughly between about 0.8 and 8.9 billion PBMCs. Study-level results and caveats: Sampling was limited to blood, and TCR repertoires in tissue likely differ from TCR repertoires in blood. The genetic and exposure-history diversity represented was limited by the small number of donors. Pairwise subsampling led to the expectation that sequencing depth would affect the degree of clonotype sharing among donors.

Healthy HIV-negative adults with no recently reported acute infections or vaccinations were included as donors. Every donor was a Caucasian adult residing in Nashville, Tennessee, USA. In the unsorted samples, 70 million to 95 million PBMCs were counted, and genomic DNA was extracted using the QIAamp DNA Blood Mini kit. Blood was obtained by leukapheresis, after which PBMCs were separated by Ficoll-Histopaque density gradient centrifugation and cryopreserved in liquid nitrogen vapor phase. TCR CDR3 regions were amplified from genomic DNA by multiplex PCR using the deep immunoSEQ assay. Extracted genomic DNA from each cell subset was distributed evenly across all wells of several immunoSEQ 96-well plates, and each plate was treated as a replicate. Each replicate PCR for unsorted PBMC received about 300 ng genomic DNA, equal to about 30,000 T cell genomes. Ten immunoSEQ deep assay plates were used to sequence the unsorted PBMC genomic DNA. Purified libraries were quantified with a Qubit 3.0 fluorometer, sized on a Bioanalyzer 2100, and re-quantified with the KAPA Library Quantification kit. Every immunoSEQ 96-well plate was sequenced on a dedicated single-read 150-cycle Illumina NextSeq 550 flow cell. In the authors' own workflow: Because only junctional sequences without quality scores were contained in the immunoSEQ output, filtering matching that applied to full-length reads could not be performed. To assign V/J genes and CDR3, sequences were annotated against IMGT germline references using PyIR, a Python wrapper for IgBLAST v1.9. Any read was removed if the V/J assignment was weak (E-value above 1e-6), the CDR3 was missing, or the read contained stop codons, out-of-frame junctions, or ambiguous translated residues. V3J clonotypes were defined as sequences sharing the same inferred V gene, J gene, and CDR3 amino acid sequence. Percentage overlap between repertoires was calculated by dividing the number of shared unique clonotypes by the size of the smaller repertoire. RTK rarefaction, the Chao1 estimator, and Recon v2.1 estimates of unobserved clonotypes were used to assess repertoire richness. What TCRdb holds here is the immuneACCESS table cut down to in-frame rearrangements. Part of the clones is not present; checked against another copy, under half of the missing clones reflect an unresolved V gene, and the others are unexplained. V and J calls and clone size follow that table, whereas D and trimming were derived from the DNA. The sample table records about 470,000 clones; more than 75% of these occur just once. Together, the top ten hold less than 15% of the sample.

The trim is 5 bases for V and 0 bases for J, with a gap of 12 bases between the germline ends. In the germline V gene, CDR1 corresponds to SGHAT and CDR2 to FQNNGV. The CDR3 spans 15 residues, from the cysteine through the phenylalanine. Only the CDR3 part of the read is kept: 45 bases, read in frame from the first base. The rearrangement combines TRBV11-2 with TRBJ2-3; the D region possibly corresponds to TRBD1 (6 bases align). The sequence was obtained from a woman between 40 and 50 years old in good health. Some clones in this sample may be carry-over from other donors' samples. Sequenced sample: PBMCs. CDR3 loop: CASSQGQLSTDTQYF. The nucleotide sequence reads as follows: TGTGCCAGCAGCCAAGGACAGCTAAGCACAGATACGCAGTATTTT.